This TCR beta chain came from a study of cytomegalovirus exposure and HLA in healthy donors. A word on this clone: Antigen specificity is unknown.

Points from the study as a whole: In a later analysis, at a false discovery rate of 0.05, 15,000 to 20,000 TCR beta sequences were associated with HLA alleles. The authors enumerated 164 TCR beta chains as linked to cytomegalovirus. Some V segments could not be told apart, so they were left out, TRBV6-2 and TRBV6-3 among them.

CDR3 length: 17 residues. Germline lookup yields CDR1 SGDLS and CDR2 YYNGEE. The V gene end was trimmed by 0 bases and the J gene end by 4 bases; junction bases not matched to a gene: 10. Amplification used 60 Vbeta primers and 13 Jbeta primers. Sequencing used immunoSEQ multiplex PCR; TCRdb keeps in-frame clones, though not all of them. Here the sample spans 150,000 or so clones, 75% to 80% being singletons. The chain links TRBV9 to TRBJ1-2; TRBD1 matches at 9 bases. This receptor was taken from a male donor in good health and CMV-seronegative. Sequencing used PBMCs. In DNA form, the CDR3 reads TGTGCCAGCAGCGTAGTGGGACAGGGTCGTTATGGCTATGGCTACACCTTC. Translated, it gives CASSVVGQGRYGYGYTF.